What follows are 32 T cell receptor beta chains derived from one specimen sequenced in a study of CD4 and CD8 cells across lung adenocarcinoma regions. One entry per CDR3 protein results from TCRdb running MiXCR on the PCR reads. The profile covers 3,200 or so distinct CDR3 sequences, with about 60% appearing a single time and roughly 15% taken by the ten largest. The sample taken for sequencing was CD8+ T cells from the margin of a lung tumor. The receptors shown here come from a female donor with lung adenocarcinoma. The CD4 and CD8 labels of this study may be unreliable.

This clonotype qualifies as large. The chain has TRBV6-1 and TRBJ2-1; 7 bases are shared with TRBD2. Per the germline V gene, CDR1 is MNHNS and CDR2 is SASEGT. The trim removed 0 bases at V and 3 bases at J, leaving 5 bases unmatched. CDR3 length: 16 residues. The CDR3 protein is CASSEAASGYYNEQFF. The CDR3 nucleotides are TGTGCCAGCAGTGAAGCCGCTAGCGGTTACTACAATGAGCAGTTCTTC.

CDR3 sequence: CGRGEGEGDQDTQYF. CDR3 coding DNA: TGTGGCAGGGGTGAAGGGGAGGGTGACCAAGATACCCAGTACTTC. The chain has TRBV6-4 and TRBJ2-4; TRBD2 might be the D (7 bases). CDR3 length: 15 amino acids. Looked up from germline, CDR1 is MRHNA and CDR2 is SNTAGT.

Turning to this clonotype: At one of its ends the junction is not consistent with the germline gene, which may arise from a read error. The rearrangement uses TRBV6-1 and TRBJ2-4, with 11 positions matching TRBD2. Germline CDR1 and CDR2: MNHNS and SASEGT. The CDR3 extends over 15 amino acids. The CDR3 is CASSEGLAVKNTQYF. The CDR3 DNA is TGTGCCAGCAGTGAGGGACTAGCGGTCAAAAACACTCAGTACTTC.

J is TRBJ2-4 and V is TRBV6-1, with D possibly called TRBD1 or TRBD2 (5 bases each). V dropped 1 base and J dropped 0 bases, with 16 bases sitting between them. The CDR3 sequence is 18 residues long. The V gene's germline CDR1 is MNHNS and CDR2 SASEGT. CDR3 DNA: TGTGCCAGCAGTGAAGTGGGAGTAAGGGGTTTAGCCAAAAACATTCAGTACTTC. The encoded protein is CASSEVGVRGLAKNIQYF.

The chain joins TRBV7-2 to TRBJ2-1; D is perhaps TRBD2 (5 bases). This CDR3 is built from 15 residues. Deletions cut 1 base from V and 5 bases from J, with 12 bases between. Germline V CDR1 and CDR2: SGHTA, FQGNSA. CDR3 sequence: CASSLDRSSHNEQFF. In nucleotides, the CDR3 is TGTGCCAGCAGCTTAGACCGGTCTAGCCACAATGAGCAGTTCTTC.

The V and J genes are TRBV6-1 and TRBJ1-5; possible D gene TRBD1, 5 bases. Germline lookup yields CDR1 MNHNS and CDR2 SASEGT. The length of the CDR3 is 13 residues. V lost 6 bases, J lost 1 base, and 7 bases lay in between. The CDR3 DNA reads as TGTGCCAGCAGGGACACCAGCAATCAGCCCCAGCATTTT. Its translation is CASRDTSNQPQHF.

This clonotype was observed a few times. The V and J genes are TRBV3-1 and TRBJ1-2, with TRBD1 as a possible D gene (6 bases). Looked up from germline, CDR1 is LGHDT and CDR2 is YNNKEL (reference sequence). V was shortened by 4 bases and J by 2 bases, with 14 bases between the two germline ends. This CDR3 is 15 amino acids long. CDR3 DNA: TGTGCCAGCAGCCGAGGACAGAGCCTCAACTATGGCTACACCTTC. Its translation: CASSRGQSLNYGYTF.

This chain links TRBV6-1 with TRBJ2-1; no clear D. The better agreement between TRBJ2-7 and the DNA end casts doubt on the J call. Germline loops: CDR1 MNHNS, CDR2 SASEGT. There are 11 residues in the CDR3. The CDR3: CASSEWGEQYF. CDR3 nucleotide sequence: TGTGCCAGCAGTGAGTGGGGCGAGCAGTACTTC.

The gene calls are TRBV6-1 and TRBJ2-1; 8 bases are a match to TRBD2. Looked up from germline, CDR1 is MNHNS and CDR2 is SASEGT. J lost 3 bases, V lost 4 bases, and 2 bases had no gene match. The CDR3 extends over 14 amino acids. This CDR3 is CASSAAGVYNEQFF. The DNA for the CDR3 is TGTGCCAGCAGTGCAGCGGGAGTCTACAATGAGCAGTTCTTC.

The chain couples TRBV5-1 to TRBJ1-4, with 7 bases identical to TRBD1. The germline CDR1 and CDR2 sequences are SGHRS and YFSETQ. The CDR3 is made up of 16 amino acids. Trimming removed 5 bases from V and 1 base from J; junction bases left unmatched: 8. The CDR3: CASSKGAGGTNEKLFF. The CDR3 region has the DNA TGCGCCAGCAGTAAGGGGGCAGGAGGAACTAATGAAAAACTGTTTTTT. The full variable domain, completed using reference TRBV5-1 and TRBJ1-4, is KAGVTQTPRYLIKTRGQQVTLSCSPISGHRSVSWYQQTPGQGLQFLFEYFSETQRNKGNFPGRFSGRQFSNSRSEMNVSTLELGDSALYLCASSKGAGGTNEKLFFGSGTQLSVL.

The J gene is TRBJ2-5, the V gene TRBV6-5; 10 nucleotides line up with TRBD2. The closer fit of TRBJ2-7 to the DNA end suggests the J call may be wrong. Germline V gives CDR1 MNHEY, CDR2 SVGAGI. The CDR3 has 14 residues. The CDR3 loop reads CASSSPSGSYEQYF. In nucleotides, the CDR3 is TGTGCCAGCAGTTCGCCTAGCGGGAGCTACGAGCAGTACTTC.

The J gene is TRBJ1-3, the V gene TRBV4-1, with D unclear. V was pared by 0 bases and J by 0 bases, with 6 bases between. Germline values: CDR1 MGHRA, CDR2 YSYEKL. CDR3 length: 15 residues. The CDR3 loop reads CASSQEADSGNTIYF. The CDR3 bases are TGCGCCAGCAGCCAAGAGGCGGACTCTGGAAACACCATATATTTT.

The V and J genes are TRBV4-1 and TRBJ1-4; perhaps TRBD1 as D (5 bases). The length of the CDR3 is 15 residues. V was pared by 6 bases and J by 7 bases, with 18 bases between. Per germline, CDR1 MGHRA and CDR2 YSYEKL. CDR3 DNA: TGCGCCAGCAGTCAGACGGGGCCCGAGCTTGAAAAACTGTTTTTT. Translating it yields CASSQTGPELEKLFF.

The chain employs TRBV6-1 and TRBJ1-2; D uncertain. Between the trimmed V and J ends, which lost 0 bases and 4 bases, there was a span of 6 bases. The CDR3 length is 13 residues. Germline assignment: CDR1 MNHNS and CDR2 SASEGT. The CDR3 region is CASSEAGGYGYTF. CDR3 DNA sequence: TGTGCCAGCAGTGAAGCGGGCGGCTATGGCTACACCTTC.

CDR3 region: CASSDGGNSGNTIYF. The CDR3, as DNA: TGTGCCAGCAGTGATGGGGGCAACTCTGGAAACACCATATATTTT. The chain is built from TRBV6-1 and TRBJ1-3; possibly TRBD1 for D (6 bases). Deletions cut 3 bases from V and 0 bases from J, with 9 bases between. The CDR3 length is 15 residues. Germline V CDR1 and CDR2: MNHNS, SASEGT.

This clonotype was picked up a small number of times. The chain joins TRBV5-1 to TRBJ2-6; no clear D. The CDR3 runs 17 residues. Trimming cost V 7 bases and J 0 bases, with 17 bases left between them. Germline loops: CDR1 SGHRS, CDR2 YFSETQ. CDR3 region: CASSTGSLSSGANVLTF. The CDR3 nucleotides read TGCGCCAGCTCAACGGGCAGTCTTTCCTCTGGGGCCAACGTCCTGACTTTC.

CDR3 residues: CASSLWTGAKYNSPLHF. CDR3 sequence (DNA): TGTGCCAGCAGCTTGTGGACAGGGGCGAAATATAATTCACCCCTCCACTTT. V and J are TRBV11-2 and TRBJ1-6; TRBD1 aligns across 9 bases. CDR1 and CDR2 (germline): SGHAT, FQNNGV. With 3 bases clipped from V and 4 bases from J, the junction kept 7 bases outside the gene matches. This CDR3 is built from 17 residues.

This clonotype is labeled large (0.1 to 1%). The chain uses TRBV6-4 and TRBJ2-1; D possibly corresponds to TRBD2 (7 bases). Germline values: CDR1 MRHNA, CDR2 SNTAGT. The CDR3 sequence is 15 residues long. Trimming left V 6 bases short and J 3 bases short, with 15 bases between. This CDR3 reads CASSPRGEGYNEQFF. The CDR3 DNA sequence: TGTGCCAGCAGCCCAAGGGGGGAGGGCTACAATGAGCAGTTCTTC.

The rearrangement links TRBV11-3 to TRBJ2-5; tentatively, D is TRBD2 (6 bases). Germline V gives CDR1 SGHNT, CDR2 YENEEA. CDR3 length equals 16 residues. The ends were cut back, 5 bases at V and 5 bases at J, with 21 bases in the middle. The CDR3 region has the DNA TGTGCCAGCAGCCACGGGGCTCCCGGGAGTGGTGAGACCCAGTACTTC. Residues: CASSHGAPGSGETQYF.

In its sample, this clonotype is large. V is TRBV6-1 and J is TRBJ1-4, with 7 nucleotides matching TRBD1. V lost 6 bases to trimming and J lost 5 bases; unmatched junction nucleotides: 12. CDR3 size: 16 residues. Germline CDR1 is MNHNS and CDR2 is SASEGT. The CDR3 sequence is CASSRKGGTENEKLFF. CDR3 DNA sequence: TGTGCCAGCAGCCGAAAAGGGGGCACGGAGAATGAAAAACTGTTTTTT.

CDR3 loop: CASSLRGQGDTQYF. The CDR3 nucleotides are TGTGCCAGCAGCTTAAGGGGCCAGGGAGATACGCAGTATTTT. The chain has TRBV7-2 and TRBJ2-3, with D possibly being TRBD1 (5 bases). Germline V lookup: CDR1 SGHTA, CDR2 FQGNSA. The CDR3 consists of 14 residues. V was clipped by 2 bases and J by 5 bases, with 11 bases between them.

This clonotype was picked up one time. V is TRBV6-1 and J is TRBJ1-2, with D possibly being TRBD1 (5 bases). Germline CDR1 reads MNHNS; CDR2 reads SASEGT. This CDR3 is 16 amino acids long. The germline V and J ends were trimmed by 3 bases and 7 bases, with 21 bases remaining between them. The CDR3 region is CASSEVWGDRVGGYTF. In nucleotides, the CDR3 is TGTGCCAGCAGTGAGGTTTGGGGGGATCGAGTGGGTGGCTACACCTTC.

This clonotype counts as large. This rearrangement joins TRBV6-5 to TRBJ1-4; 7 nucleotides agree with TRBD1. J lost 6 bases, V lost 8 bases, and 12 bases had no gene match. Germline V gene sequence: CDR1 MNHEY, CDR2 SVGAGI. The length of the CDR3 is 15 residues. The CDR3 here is CASPWDSGGDEKLFF. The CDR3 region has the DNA TGTGCCAGCCCTTGGGACAGCGGAGGCGATGAAAAACTGTTTTTT.

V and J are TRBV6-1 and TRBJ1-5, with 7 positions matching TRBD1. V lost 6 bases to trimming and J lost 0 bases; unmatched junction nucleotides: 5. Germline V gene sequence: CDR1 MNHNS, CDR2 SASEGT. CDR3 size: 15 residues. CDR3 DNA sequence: TGTGCCAGCAGCCTTGGGACAGATAGCAATCAGCCCCAGCATTTT. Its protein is CASSLGTDSNQPQHF.

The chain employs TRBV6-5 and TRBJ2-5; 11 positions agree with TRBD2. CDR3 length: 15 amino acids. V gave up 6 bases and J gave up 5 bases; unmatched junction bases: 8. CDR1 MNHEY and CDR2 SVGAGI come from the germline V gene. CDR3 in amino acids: CASRLGLAGGETQYF. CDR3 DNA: TGTGCCAGCAGACTCGGATTAGCGGGAGGGGAGACCCAGTACTTC.

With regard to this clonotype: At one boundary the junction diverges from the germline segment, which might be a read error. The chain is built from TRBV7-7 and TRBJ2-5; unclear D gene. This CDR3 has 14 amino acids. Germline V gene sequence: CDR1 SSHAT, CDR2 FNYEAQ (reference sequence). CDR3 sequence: CASSYGPARETQYF. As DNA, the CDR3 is TGTGCTAGCAGCTACGGACCGGCACGAGAGACCCAGTACTTC.

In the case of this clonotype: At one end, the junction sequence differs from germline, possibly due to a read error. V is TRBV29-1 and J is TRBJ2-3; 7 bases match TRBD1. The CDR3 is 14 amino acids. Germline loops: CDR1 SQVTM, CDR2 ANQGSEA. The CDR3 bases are TGCAGGGGGCAAGGGGGCGGAGACACAGAGACGCAGTATTTT. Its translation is CRGQGGGDTETQYF.

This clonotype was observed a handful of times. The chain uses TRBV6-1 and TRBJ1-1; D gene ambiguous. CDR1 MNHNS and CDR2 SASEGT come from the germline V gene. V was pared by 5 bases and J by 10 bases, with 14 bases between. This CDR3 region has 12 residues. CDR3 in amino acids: CASSPIGSAAFF. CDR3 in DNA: TGTGCCAGCAGTCCGATAGGCTCGGCAGCTTTCTTT.

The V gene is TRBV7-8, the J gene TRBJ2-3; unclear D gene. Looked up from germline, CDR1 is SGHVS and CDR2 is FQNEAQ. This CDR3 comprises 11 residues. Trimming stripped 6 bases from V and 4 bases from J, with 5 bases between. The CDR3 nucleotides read TGTGCCAGCAGGGTCGCAGATACGCAGTATTTT. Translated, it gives CASRVADTQYF. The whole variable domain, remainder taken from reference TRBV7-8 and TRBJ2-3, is GAGVSQSPRYKVAKRGQDVALRCDPISGHVSLFWYQQALGQGPEFLTYFQNEAQLDKSGLPSDRFFAERPEGSVSTLKIQRTQQEDSAVYLCASRVADTQYFGPGTRLTVL.

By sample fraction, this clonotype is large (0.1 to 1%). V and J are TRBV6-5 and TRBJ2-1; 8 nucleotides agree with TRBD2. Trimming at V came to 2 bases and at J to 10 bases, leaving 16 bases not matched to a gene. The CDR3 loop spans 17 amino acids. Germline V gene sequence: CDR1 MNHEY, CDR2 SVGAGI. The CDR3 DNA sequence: TGTGCCAGCAGTTACACACGACCCCGGACTAGCCAGGGCGAGCAGTTCTTC. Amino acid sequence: CASSYTRPRTSQGEQFF.

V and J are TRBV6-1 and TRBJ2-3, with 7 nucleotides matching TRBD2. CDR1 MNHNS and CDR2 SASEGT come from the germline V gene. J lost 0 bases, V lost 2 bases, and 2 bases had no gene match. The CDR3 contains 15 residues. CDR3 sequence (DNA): TGTGCCAGCAGTGAAATAGCGGGTAGCACAGATACGCAGTATTTT. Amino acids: CASSEIAGSTDTQYF.

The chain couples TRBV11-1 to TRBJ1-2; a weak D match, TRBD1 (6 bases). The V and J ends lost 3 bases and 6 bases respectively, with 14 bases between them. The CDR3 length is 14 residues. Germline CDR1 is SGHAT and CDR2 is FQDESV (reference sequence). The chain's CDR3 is CASSFQQGMDGYTF. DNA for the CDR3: TGTGCCAGCAGCTTCCAACAGGGAATGGATGGCTACACCTTC.